The clone carrying this TCR beta chain was picked up one time. This sample is part of a study of cytomegalovirus exposure and HLA in healthy donors. Turning to the study itself: Approximately 83 million unique TCRs from HLA-typed donors were held in an early data release.

The primer mix had 60 Vbeta and 13 Jbeta primers. The protocol was immunoSEQ multiplex PCR, while the TCRdb copy is restricted to in-frame clones and leaves out a portion. The data hold approximately 73,000 clones, with about 64% observed a single time. J lost 5 bases, V lost 5 bases, and 5 bases had no gene match. Germline CDR1 MNHNS, CDR2 SASEGT. This CDR3 spans 14 amino acids. The TCR was taken from a man younger than 40 in good health and CMV-seropositive. The genes are TRBV6-1 and TRBJ2-5; 10 bases fit TRBD1. Sequencing input: PBMCs. This CDR3 is CASSTRTGGETQYF. As DNA, the CDR3 is TGTGCCAGCAGTACACGGACAGGGGGGGAGACCCAGTACTTC.